This section outlines one T cell receptor beta chain sequence together with its context. This clone appeared a few times. This clone's antigen is unknown. Base qualities are not provided; no much larger clone lies one nucleotide away. The cysteine opens and the phenylalanine closes a CDR3 of 13 amino acids. Only the CDR3 DNA stays, 39 bases, in frame from base 1. V was cut back by 6 bases and J by 7 bases, leaving a gap of 13 bases between them. Reading the germline V gene gives CDR1 MNHEY and CDR2 SVGAGI. This record comes from a study of beta chain features in type 1 diabetes listed by TCRdb under 2018. As for the study more broadly: No differences in mean age, gender distribution, total cell number or subset yield were found between patients and healthy donors. The study compared the TCRB repertoires of sorted circulating CD4+ T cell subsets in recently diagnosed type 1 diabetes patients with those in matched healthy donors. A total of roughly 100 million sorted cells were examined across all samples, and a strong correlation was observed between cell number per subset and RNA yield. Regulatory and stem cell-like memory subsets were obtained from only 8 patients and roughly 8 healthy donors, while naive and central memory subsets were obtained from all 28 donors.

All of the isolated RNA was reverse transcribed with the High Capacity cDNA Reverse Transcription Kit, so expressed TCRB transcripts were sequenced. Naive, central memory and regulatory T cell samples underwent deep immunoSEQ sequencing, averaging roughly 3.4 million total reads per sample. Sorted cells were lysed in RLT buffer and RNA was extracted with DNase-treated RNeasy Micro or Mini kits, depending on cell number. Each cell subset was processed on its own to prevent cross-contamination, while patient and healthy donor samples were processed together. The immunoSEQ multiplex PCR was used to amplify TCRB sequences from cDNA, yielding 87-bp fragments that span the CDR3 region. Sequencing of the amplicons was done on the Illumina HiSeq platform. In the paper's pipeline: Synthetic template baselines were used to correct PCR bias computationally, reads within Hamming distance 2 were collapsed, and singletons that could not be merged were discarded. Reads were aligned against IMGT so that V, D and J genes, CDR3 length and insertions or deletions at six rearrangement sites could be assigned. Within each subset, clonotype counts were normalized to sorted cell number, and only after that were true diversity and Gini coefficients computed with the tcR R package. Repertoire sharing was quantified using the overlap coefficient calculated on TCRB nucleotide sequences. Drawn from immuneACCESS, this table holds only the in-frame rearrangements with V and J called that TCRdb kept. Clones are partly lost; checked studies trace under half to an unresolved V gene and leave the rest unexplained. Clone size and V and J calls were adopted from that table, with D and trimming inferred from the DNA. The sample profile shows some 240,000 clones; about 11% of them were found once. Of the sample, roughly 1.4% is held by the ten largest clones.

Each donor gave one peripheral blood draw, averaging approximately 0.12 L, which was collected into heparinised tubes. A BD FACSAria II and a panel including CD45RO, CCR7, CD25, CD127, CD95 and CD27 were used to sort naive, central memory, regulatory and stem cell-like memory CD4+ T cells. Every sorted population had a purity above 95%. Right away, PBMCs were isolated by Lymphoprep density gradient centrifugation and were stained directly, with no culture step. Samples were stained and sorted in pairs, with one healthy donor and one patient per experiment, so that batch effects were minimized. Summary of the overall study and its limitations: Because cDNA rather than genomic DNA was sequenced, highly expressing activated cells could have been over-represented, although no difference in activation and CD3 levels was found between groups. Because the HLA sub-analyses included only small numbers of individuals, any influence of HLA type on TCRB rearrangement was left unresolved. Type 1 diabetes patients showed a moderate but significant shortening of TCRB CDR3 length in all four CD4+ subsets. PCR might favor shorter templates, but patient and control samples were amplified and corrected together, so any skew would affect both groups equally. Naive, central memory and regulatory TCRB repertoires appeared to be more alike among patients than among healthy donors. Patients with type 1 diabetes made fewer insertions and deleted more nucleotides at VDJ recombination sites, implying thymic rearrangement abnormalities.

The receptor was isolated from a man aged 18 to 29 in good health. Input material: central memory CD4+ T cells from blood. This sequence uses TRBV6-5 and TRBJ2-1, with TRBD2 as a weak D call on 5 bases. CDR3 region: CASSQAAGNEQFF. The DNA sequence is TGTGCCAGCAGCCAAGCTGCGGGTAATGAGCAGTTCTTC.